The clone carrying this TCR beta chain was seen more than once but under ten times. The antigen is not known. V shed 3 bases and J shed 1 base, with 15 bases lying between them. CDR3 size: 16 residues. CDR1 and CDR2 from the germline V gene are MGHDK and SYGVNS. The PCR used 60 Vbeta and 13 Jbeta primers. The repertoire was sequenced with immunoSEQ multiplex PCR; TCRdb's copy has only in-frame clones and lacks some. The sample has around 130,000 clones; 88% are singletons. The data were taken from a study of cytomegalovirus exposure and HLA in healthy donors. General study results and limits: The records held CMV serostatus as the only immune exposure information. It was likely that a cluster of highly shared sequence variants was a sequencing artifact. HLA allele associations emerged for around 15,000 TCR beta sequences in a later analysis, at 0.05 false discovery rate. It was approximately 150 TCR beta chains that were listed as cytomegalovirus-associated.

The sample comprised PBMCs. This clonotype originated in a woman aged 40 to 55 in good health and CMV-seronegative. V is TRBV25-1 and J is TRBJ1-1, with D maybe TRBD1 (6 bases). Here the CDR3 DNA reads TGTGCCAGCAGTGAGTTGTCCGGGACATCGAACACTGAAGCTTTCTTT. This translates into CASSELSGTSNTEAFF.